These 7 T cell receptor beta chains share one sample of origin, sequenced in a study of Graves' ophthalmopathy and Graves' hyperthyroidism. RNA transcripts yielded amplified TCR beta CDR3 regions. HTBI-primed RT-PCR formed the first round, and a multiplex PCR formed the second. Via MiXCR, TCRdb re-called the multiplex PCR reads, giving one row per CDR3 protein. The sample records 500,000 to 800,000 distinct CDR3 sequences, about 41% being singletons. Sequenced sample: peripheral blood. Receptors originate from an adult man with Graves' ophthalmopathy.

The table lists this clonotype with many counts. The chain carries TRBV2 and TRBJ1-4; D gene unclear. With 4 bases removed from V and 3 bases from J, the gap between germline ends came to 6 bases. This CDR3 has 13 residues. CDR1 is SNHLY and CDR2 is FYNNEI in the germline V gene. The CDR3 DNA is TGTGCCAGCAGTGGCCCAGCTAATGAAAAACTGTTTTTT. Translating gives CASSGPANEKLFF. Full variable domain (remainder filled in from reference TRBV2 and TRBJ1-4): EPEVTQTPSHQVTQMGQEVILRCVPISNHLYFYWYRQILGQKVEFLVSFYNNEISEKSEIFDDQFSVERPDGSNFTLKIRSTKLEDSAMYFCASSGPANEKLFFGSGTQLSVL.

This clonotype showed up just a few times. V usage is TRBV29-1 and J usage is TRBJ2-5; weak D call: TRBD2 (6 bases). The end of the DNA fits TRBJ2-7 better, so the J call may be wrong. CDR1 is SQVTM and CDR2 is ANQGSEA in the germline V gene. The CDR3 covers 11 residues. The CDR3 here is CSLPGGYEQYF. Written as DNA, the CDR3 is TGCAGCTTACCAGGAGGGTACGAGCAGTACTTC.

This clonotype occurred many times. This sequence joins TRBV6-1 and TRBJ1-1; TRBD1 might be the D (5 bases). The germline V and J ends were trimmed by 5 bases and 5 bases, with 12 bases remaining between them. Germline CDR1 is MNHNS and CDR2 is SASEGT. CDR3 size: 13 residues. The DNA of the CDR3 is TGTGCCAGCAGTTTCGGGACTGAGACTGAAGCTTTCTTT. This encodes CASSFGTETEAFF.

This clonotype was observed many times. The CDR3 nucleotides are TGTGCCAGCAGCTCGGGACAAAACTACGAGCAGTACTTC. This gives the protein CASSSGQNYEQYF. V gene TRBV7-9 combines with J gene TRBJ2-7, with a possible D match to TRBD1 (6 bases). The CDR3 sequence is 13 residues long. With 4 bases removed from V and 3 bases from J, the gap between germline ends came to 10 bases. The germline gives CDR1 SEHNR, CDR2 FQNEAQ (reference sequence). The whole variable domain, filled in from reference TRBV7-9 and TRBJ2-7, reads DTGVSQNPRHKITKRGQNVTFRCDPISEHNRLYWYRQTLGQGPEFLTYFQNEAQLEKSRLLSDRFSAERPKGSFSTLEIQRTEQGDSAMYLCASSSGQNYEQYFGPGTRLTVT.

This clonotype has a handful of counts. This chain uses TRBV27 with TRBJ1-2; D not resolved. CDR3 length: 14 amino acids. Germline values: CDR1 MNHEY, CDR2 SMNVEV (reference sequence). The V end was cut by 4 bases, the J end by 8 bases, with 17 bases between. CDR3 in DNA: TGTGCCAGCAGTTCCCAGGTCCCCACGGACGGCTACACCTTC. Amino acid sequence: CASSSQVPTDGYTF.

This clonotype has at least ten counts. The CDR3 sequence is CASSRDLQETQYF. The CDR3 DNA reads TGCGCCAGCAGCCGGGACCTACAAGAGACCCAGTACTTC. This chain links TRBV4-1 with TRBJ2-5, with D perhaps TRBD1 or TRBD2 (5 bases each). V dropped 4 bases and J dropped 2 bases, with 8 bases sitting between them. This CDR3 spans 13 amino acids. CDR1 and CDR2 from the germline V gene are MGHRA and YSYEKL.

The V call is TRBV25-1, the J call TRBJ1-3; 7 bases agree with TRBD1. Germline V gives CDR1 MGHDK, CDR2 SYGVNS. The V and J ends lost 4 bases and 8 bases, in that order; junction bases with no gene match: 5. The CDR3 is 13 residues long. The CDR3 DNA sequence: TGTGCCAGCAGTGGAGACAGGGCGTACACCATATATTTT. This encodes CASSGDRAYTIYF.